This T cell receptor beta chain appears in the sequencing data of a study of CD8 T cells in Susac syndrome. The V gene's germline CDR1 is SGHDN and CDR2 FVKESK. The CDR3 runs to 13 residues. Trimming left V 3 bases short and J 14 bases short, with 14 bases between. With random hexamers, roughly 0.45 to 1 ug RNA was reverse transcribed. One entry per CDR3 protein results from TCRdb running MiXCR on the immunoSEQ multiplex PCR reads. The repertoire holds more than 70,000 distinct CDR3 sequences, with roughly 91% as singletons. Sequencing was performed on CD8+ T cells from PBMCs. The receptor was isolated from a human donor in good health. The V call is TRBV14, the J call TRBJ1-6; perhaps TRBD1 as D (6 bases). The DNA for the CDR3 is TGTGCCAGCAGCCACGGGGGCTTGGGATCCCTCCACTTT. Its translation is CASSHGGLGSLHF.